One and the same sample provided the 4 T cell receptor beta chains below, sequenced in a study of blood T cells in healthy people across ages. Using a J-beta primer mix together with a sample-barcoded 5' primer, a second PCR was run for roughly 6 to 11 cycles. TCRdb redid the calling of the 5' RACE reads with MiXCR, one entry per CDR3 protein. This table has 550,000 to 800,000 distinct CDR3 sequences, about 32% appearing once. Material: blood. The receptor source for this set is a woman of 80 years or more in good health.

Many counts were recorded for this clonotype. CDR3 DNA: TGTGCCAGCAGGACCGACAGGCTGGGAGATGGCTACACCTTC. Protein product: CASRTDRLGDGYTF. This chain links TRBV27 with TRBJ1-2; tentatively, D is TRBD1 (6 bases). Trimming cost V 6 bases and J 6 bases, with 17 bases left between them. Germline V CDR1 and CDR2: MNHEY, SMNVEV (reference sequence). The CDR3 sequence is 14 residues long.

In its sample, this clonotype was seen a few times. The genes are TRBV18 and TRBJ1-3; D may be TRBD1 (5 bases). The CDR3 is 15 residues long. Germline-derived CDR1 and CDR2 are KGHSH and LQKENI. Trimming pared 5 bases from V and 3 bases from J, leaving 14 bases between. The DNA for the CDR3 is TGTGCCAGCTCAGCGGGACCATCAGATGGAAACACCATATATTTT. Translated, it gives CASSAGPSDGNTIYF.

With respect to this clonotype: A much more abundant neighbour one base away suggests this may be a read error. The CDR3 DNA reads TGTGCCAGCAGCCAATATCAAACAGGGAATGAGCAGTACTTC. This gives the protein CASSQYQTGNEQYF. The chain combines TRBV14 with TRBJ2-7; D may be TRBD1 (6 bases). CDR3 length: 14 amino acids. CDR1 SGHDN and CDR2 FVKESK come from the germline V gene. Trimming took off 2 bases at V and 7 bases at J, with 15 bases between the two ends.

The chain uses TRBV7-2 and TRBJ2-5; 12 bases match TRBD1. V gave up 6 bases and J gave up 4 bases; unmatched junction bases: 9. From germline, CDR1 is SGHTA and CDR2 FQGNSA. CDR3 length: 16 residues. The CDR3 protein is CASSYPRDRGRETQYF. The CDR3 DNA reads TGTGCCAGCAGTTACCCCCGGGACAGGGGGCGAGAGACCCAGTACTTC.